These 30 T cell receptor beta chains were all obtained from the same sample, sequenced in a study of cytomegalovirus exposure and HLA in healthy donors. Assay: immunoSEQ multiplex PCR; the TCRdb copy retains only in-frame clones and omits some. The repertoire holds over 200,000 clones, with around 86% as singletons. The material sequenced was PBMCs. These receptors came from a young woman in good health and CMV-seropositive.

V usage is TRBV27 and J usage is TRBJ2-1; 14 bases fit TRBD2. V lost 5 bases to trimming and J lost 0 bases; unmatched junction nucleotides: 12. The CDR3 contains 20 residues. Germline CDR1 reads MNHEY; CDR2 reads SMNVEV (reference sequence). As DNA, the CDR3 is TGTGCCAGCAGTGAACTCGGACTAGCGGGAGGTCCGAGCTCCTACAATGAGCAGTTCTTC. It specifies CASSELGLAGGPSSYNEQFF.

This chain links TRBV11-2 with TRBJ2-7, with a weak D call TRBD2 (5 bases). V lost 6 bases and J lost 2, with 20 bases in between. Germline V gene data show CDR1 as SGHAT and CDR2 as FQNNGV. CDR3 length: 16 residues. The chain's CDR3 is CASSLSIGGTAYEQYF. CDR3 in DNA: TGTGCCAGCAGTTTATCCATAGGAGGAACGGCCTACGAGCAGTACTTC.

CDR3 sequence: CAWSVKGAPYEQYF. As DNA, the CDR3 is TGTGCCTGGAGTGTCAAGGGGGCGCCATACGAGCAGTACTTC. The rearrangement joins TRBV30 to TRBJ2-7; 7 bases are a match to TRBD1. This CDR3 is built from 14 residues. Germline CDR1 and CDR2: GTSNPN and SVGIG (reference sequence). Losses at the gene ends were 0 bases for V and 4 bases for J; bases not matched to a gene: 6.

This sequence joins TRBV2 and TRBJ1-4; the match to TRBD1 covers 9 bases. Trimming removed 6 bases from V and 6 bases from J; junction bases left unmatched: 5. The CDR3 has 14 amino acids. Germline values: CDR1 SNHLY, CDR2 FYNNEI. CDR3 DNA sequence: TGTGCCAGCAGGGGGGACAGGGAATATGAAAAACTGTTTTTT. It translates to CASRGDREYEKLFF.

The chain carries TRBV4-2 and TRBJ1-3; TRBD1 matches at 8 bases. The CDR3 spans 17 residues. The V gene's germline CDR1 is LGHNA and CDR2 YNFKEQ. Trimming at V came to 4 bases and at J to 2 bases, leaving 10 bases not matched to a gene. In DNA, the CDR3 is TGTGCCAGCAGCCCCCCCGGACAGACAGGGGCTGGAAACACCATATATTTT. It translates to CASSPPGQTGAGNTIYF.

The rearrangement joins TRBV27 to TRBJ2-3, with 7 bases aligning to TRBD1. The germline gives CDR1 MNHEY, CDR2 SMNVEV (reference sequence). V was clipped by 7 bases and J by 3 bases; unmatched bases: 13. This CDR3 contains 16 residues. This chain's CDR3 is CASIPDSTGTTDTQYF. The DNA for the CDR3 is TGTGCCAGCATCCCCGATTCGACAGGGACGACAGATACGCAGTATTTT.

CDR3 DNA sequence: TGTGCCAGCAGAACCCAACGGGGAGCCAAAAACATTCAGTACTTC. Translation: CASRTQRGAKNIQYF. The J gene is TRBJ2-4, the V gene TRBV6-5, with D possibly TRBD2 on 5 matching bases. V was trimmed by 6 bases and J by 0 bases, leaving 12 bases between them. The germline gives CDR1 MNHEY, CDR2 SVGAGI. CDR3 length: 15 residues.

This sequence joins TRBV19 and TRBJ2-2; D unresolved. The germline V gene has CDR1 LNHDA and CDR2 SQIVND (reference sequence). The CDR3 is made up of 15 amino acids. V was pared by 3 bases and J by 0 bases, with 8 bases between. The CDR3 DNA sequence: TGTGCCAGTAGTATTCAGGATACGAACACCGGGGAGCTGTTTTTT. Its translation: CASSIQDTNTGELFF.

The CDR3 DNA sequence: TGTGCCAGCAGCTTAGAGGGGGGGAATCAGCCCCAGCATTTT. Its protein is CASSLEGGNQPQHF. The chain has TRBV7-8 and TRBJ1-5; tentatively, D is TRBD1 (6 bases). Germline loops: CDR1 SGHVS, CDR2 FQNEAQ. The CDR3 consists of 14 residues. Trimming took 1 base from V and 4 from J, leaving 8 bases between them.

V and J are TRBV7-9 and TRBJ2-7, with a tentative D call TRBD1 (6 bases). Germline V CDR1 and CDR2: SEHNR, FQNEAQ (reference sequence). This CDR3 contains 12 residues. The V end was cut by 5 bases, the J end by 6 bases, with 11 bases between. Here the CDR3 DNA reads TGTGCCAGCAGCCTAGTGGGGGCCGAGCAGTACTTC. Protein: CASSLVGAEQYF.

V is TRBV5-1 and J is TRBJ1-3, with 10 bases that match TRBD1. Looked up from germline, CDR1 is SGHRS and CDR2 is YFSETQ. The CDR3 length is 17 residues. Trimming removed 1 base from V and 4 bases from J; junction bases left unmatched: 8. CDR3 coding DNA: TGCGCCAGCAGCTTGTCTTGGACAGGGGGGAAAGGAAACACCATATATTTT. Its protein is CASSLSWTGGKGNTIYF.

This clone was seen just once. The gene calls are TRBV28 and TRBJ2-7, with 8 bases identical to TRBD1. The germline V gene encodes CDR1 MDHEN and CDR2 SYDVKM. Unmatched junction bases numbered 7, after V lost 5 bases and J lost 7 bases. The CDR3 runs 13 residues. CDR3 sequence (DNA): TGTGCCAGCAGTACGACAGGGGCGGGGGAGCAGTACTTC. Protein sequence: CASSTTGAGEQYF.

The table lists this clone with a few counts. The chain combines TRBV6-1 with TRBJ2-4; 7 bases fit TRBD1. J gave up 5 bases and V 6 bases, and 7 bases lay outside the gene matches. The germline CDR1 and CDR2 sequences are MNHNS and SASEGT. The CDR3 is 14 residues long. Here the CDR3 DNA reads TGTGCCAGCAGCAAAGACAGGGCACAAAACATTCAGTACTTC. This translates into CASSKDRAQNIQYF.

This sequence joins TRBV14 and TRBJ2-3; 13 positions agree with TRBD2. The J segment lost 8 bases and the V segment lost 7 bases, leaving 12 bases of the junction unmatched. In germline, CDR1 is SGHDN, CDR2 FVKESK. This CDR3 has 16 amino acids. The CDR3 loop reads CASTSGGLAGWGTQYF. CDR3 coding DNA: TGTGCCAGCACAAGCGGGGGACTAGCGGGATGGGGTACGCAGTATTTT.

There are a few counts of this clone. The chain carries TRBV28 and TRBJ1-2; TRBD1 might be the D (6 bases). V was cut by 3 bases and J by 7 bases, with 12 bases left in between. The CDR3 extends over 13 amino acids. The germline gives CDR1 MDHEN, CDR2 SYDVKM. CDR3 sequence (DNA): TGTGCCAGCAGTTTCTACAGGGAGACTGGCTACACCTTC. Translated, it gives CASSFYRETGYTF.

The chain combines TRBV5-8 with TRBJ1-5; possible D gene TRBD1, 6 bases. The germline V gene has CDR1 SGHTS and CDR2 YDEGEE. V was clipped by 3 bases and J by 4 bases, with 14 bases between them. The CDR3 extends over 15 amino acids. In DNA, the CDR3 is TGTGCCAGCAGCTCAACAGGGTTTGGAAATCAGCCCCAGCATTTT. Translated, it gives CASSSTGFGNQPQHF.

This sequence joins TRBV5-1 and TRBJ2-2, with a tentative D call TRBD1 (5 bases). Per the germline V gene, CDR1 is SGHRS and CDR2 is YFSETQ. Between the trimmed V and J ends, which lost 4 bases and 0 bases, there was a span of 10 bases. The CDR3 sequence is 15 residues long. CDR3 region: CASSLDNTNTGELFF. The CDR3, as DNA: TGCGCCAGCAGCCTGGACAACACGAACACCGGGGAGCTGTTTTTT.

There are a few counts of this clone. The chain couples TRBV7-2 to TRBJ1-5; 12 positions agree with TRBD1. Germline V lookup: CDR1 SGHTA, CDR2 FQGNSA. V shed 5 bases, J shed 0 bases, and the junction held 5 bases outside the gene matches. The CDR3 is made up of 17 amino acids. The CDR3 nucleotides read TGTGCCAGCAGCGACCGGGACAGGGGGCATAGCAATCAGCCCCAGCATTTT. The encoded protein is CASSDRDRGHSNQPQHF.

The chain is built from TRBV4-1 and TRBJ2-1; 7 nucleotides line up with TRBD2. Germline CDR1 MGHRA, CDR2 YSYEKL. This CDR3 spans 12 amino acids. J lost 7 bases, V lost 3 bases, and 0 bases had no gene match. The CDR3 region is CASSHGGNEQFF. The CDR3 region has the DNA TGCGCCAGCAGCCACGGGGGGAATGAGCAGTTCTTC.

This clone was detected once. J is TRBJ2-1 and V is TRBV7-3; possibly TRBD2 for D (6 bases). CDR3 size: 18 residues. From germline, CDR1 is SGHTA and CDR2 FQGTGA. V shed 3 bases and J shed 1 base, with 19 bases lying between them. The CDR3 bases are TGTGCCAGCAGCTTCGGCTCCGGGCGGGACGGGTCCTACAATGAGCAGTTCTTC. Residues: CASSFGSGRDGSYNEQFF.

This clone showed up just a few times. CDR3 bases: TGTGCCAGCAGCTATCGGGACAGTTCCTACGAGCAGTACTTC. Translated, it gives CASSYRDSSYEQYF. The chain combines TRBV5-4 with TRBJ2-7; TRBD1 matches 7 bases. The CDR3 has 14 residues. V lost 3 bases and J lost 1; bases outside the gene matches: 4. Germline values: CDR1 SGHNT, CDR2 YYREEE (reference sequence).

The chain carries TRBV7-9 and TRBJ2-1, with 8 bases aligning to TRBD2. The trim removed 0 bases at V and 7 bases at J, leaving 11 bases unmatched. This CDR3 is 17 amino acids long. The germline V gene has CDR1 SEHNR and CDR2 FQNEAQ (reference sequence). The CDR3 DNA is TGTGCCAGCAGCTTAGCGAGCGGCTCCCGGGGGGGGAATGAGCAGTTCTTC. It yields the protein CASSLASGSRGGNEQFF.

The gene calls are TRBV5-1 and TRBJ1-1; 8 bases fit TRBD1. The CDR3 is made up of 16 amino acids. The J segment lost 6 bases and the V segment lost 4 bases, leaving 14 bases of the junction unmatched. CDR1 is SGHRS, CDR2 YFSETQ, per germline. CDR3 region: CASSKIRGLRFSEAFF. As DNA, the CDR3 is TGCGCCAGCAGCAAAATCAGGGGGCTGAGGTTCTCTGAAGCTTTCTTT. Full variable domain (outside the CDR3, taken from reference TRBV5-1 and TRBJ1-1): KAGVTQTPRYLIKTRGQQVTLSCSPISGHRSVSWYQQTPGQGLQFLFEYFSETQRNKGNFPGRFSGRQFSNSRSEMNVSTLELGDSALYLCASSKIRGLRFSEAFFGQGTRLTVV.

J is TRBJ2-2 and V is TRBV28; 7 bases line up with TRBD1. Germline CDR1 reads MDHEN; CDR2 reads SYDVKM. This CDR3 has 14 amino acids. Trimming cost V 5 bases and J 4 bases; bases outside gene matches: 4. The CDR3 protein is CASSHRGLTGELFF. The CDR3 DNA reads TGTGCCAGCAGTCATAGGGGGCTCACCGGGGAGCTGTTTTTT. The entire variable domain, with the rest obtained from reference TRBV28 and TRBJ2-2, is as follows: DVKVTQSSRYLVKRTGEKVFLECVQDMDHENMFWYRQDPGLGLRLIYFSYDVKMKEKGDIPEGYSVSREKKERFSLILESASTNQTSMYLCASSHRGLTGELFFGEGSRLTVL.

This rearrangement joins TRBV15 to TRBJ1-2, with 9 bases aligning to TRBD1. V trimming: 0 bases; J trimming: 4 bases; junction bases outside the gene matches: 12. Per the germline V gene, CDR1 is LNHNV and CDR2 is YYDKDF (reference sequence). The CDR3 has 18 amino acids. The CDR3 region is CATSRDRGAQGAFYGYTF. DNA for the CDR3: TGTGCCACCAGCAGAGATCGAGGAGCACAGGGGGCTTTCTATGGCTACACCTTC.

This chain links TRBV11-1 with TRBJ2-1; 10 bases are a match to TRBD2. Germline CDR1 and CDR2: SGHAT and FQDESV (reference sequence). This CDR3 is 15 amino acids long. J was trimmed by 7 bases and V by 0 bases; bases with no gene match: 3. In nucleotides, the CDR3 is TGTGCCAGCAGCTTAGCCCTAGCGGGAGTGAATGAGCAGTTCTTC. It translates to CASSLALAGVNEQFF.

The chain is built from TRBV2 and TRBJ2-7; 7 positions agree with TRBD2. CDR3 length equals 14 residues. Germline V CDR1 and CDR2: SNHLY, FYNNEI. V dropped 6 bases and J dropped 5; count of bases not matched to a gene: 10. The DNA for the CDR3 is TGTGCCAGCAGGGGGTCTGCGGGAGTCCACGAGCAGTACTTC. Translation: CASRGSAGVHEQYF. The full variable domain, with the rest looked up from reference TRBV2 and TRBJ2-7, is EPEVTQTPSHQVTQMGQEVILRCVPISNHLYFYWYRQILGQKVEFLVSFYNNEISEKSEIFDDQFSVERPDGSNFTLKIRSTKLEDSAMYFCASRGSAGVHEQYFGPGTRLTVT.

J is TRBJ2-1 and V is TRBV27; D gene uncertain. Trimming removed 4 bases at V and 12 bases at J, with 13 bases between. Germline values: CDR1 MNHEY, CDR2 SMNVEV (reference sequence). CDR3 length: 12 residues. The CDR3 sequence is CASSSSRRGQFF. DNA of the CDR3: TGTGCCAGCAGTTCGAGCCGTCGCGGGCAGTTCTTC.

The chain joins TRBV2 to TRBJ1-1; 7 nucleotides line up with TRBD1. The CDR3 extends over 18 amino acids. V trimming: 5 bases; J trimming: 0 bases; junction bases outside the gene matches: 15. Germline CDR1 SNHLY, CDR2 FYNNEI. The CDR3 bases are TGTGCCAGCAGTTACTCTTGGACAGGTATCCTCATGAACACTGAAGCTTTCTTT. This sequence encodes CASSYSWTGILMNTEAFF.

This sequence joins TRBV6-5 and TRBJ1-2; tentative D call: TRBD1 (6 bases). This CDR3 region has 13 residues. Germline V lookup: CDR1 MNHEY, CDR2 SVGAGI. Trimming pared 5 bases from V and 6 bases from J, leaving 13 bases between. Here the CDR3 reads CASSRGGADGYTF. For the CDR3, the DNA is TGTGCCAGCAGTAGAGGGGGGGCTGATGGCTACACCTTC.